A selection of T cell receptor beta chains follows, all from one sample in a study of T cell repertoires in cytomegalovirus infection. TCRdb recomputed calls from the reads with MiXCR, one row per CDR3 protein. The profile shows about 740,000 distinct CDR3 sequences, less than 40% of them singletons. The sequenced material came from PBMCs. The source of these receptors is a human donor in good health (CMV status not recorded). Some clones in this sample may be carry-over from other donors' samples. Both conserved end residues are part of each CDR3. The D gene is left open where the match is weak. A row's size may be missing; if present it is once, few, many or a size class.

TRBV19	NA	TRBJ2-2	NA	TGTGCCAGTACAGATCCCTGGCGCGGGGAGCTGTTTTTT	CASTDPWRGELFF
TRBV7-2	NA	TRBJ1-1	NA	TGTGCCAGCAGCCCGAGGCCGGACAAACAGAACACTGAAGCTTTCTTT	CASSPRPDKQNTEAFF
TRBV7-2	NA	TRBJ2-3	TRBD2	TGTGCCAGCAAGAACCCTAGCGGGAGTGATACGCAGTATTTT	CASKNPSGSDTQYF
TRBV6-1	few	TRBJ1-1	NA	TGTGCCAGCACTGCGGGTCACACTGAAGCTTTCTTT	CASTAGHTEAFF
TRBV19	NA	TRBJ1-5	NA	TGTACCAGCAGGGTTTCGATGGGAGGGAATCAGCCCCAGCATTTT	CTSRVSMGGNQPQHF
TRBV10-3	few	TRBJ1-1	NA	TGTGCCATCGGGCAGATGAACACTGAAGCTTTCTTT	CAIGQMNTEAFF
TRBV28	NA	TRBJ2-3	NA	TGTGCCAGCAGTTTTTGGTCCGGAGATACGCAGTATTTT	CASSFWSGDTQYF
TRBV10-3	NA	TRBJ2-2	TRBD1	TGTGCCATCAGACCCCACGGGACAGTTAACACCGGGGAGCTGTTTTTT	CAIRPHGTVNTGELFF
TRBV11-3	few	TRBJ2-4	TRBD1	TGTGCCAGCAGCTTGGCCCCGGGACAGGGAGAAAACATTCAGTACTTC	CASSLAPGQGENIQYF
TRBV6-5	many	TRBJ2-2	NA	TGTGCCAGCAGTTACTCGAGCCCCTGGGGGGACACCGGGGAGCTGTTTTTT	CASSYSSPWGDTGELFF
TRBV12-3/TRBV12-4	NA	TRBJ2-2	TRBD2	TGTGCCAGCAGTTTTGGTGGGACTAGCCGGCTGTTTTTT	CASSFGGTSRLFF
TRBV28	few	TRBJ2-3	TRBD2	TGTGCCAGTACTCTTCCTCCTAGCGGGAGCCTCGCAGATACGCAGTATTTT	CASTLPPSGSLADTQYF
TRBV4-3	NA	TRBJ2-7	NA	TGCGCCAGCAGCCAAGATCAGAAGGGGCTCTACTACGAGCAGTACTTC	CASSQDQKGLYYEQYF
TRBV7-4	NA	TRBJ1-5	TRBD1	TGTGCCAGCAGCTTGATCCCAGGACAGGGCAATCAGCCCCAGCATTTT	CASSLIPGQGNQPQHF
TRBV28	once	TRBJ2-7	NA	TGTGCCAGCAGTCCAGCGACCGCTACCTACGTGCAGTACTTC	CASSPATATYVQYF
TRBV12-3/TRBV12-4	few	TRBJ2-1	NA	TGTGCCAGCAGGCCGACTGCTAGCTCCTACAATGAGCAGTTCTTC	CASRPTASSYNEQFF
TRBV7-8	few	TRBJ1-1	NA	TGTGCCAGCAGCGGATCAGGGGATCTTGGCACTGAAGCTTTCTTT	CASSGSGDLGTEAFF
TRBV27	NA	TRBJ2-1	NA	TGTGCCAGCAGCCACCGGGACTCAAGCGTCGATGAGCAGTTCTTC	CASSHRDSSVDEQFF
TRBV28	once	TRBJ2-3	TRBD2	TGTGCCAGCAGCTGGGGGATGGCGGGAGTTGCTGATACGCAGTATTTT	CASSWGMAGVADTQYF
TRBV7-9	NA	TRBJ1-4	NA	TGTGCCAGCAGCAGAGGGGCAGCTCAGACAACTAATGAAAAACTGTTTTTT	CASSRGAAQTTNEKLFF
TRBV5-1	few	TRBJ2-1	TRBD2	TGCGCCAGCAGCTTGGTACTAGCGGGAGGGTTGAACTACAATGAGCAGTTCTTC	CASSLVLAGGLNYNEQFF
TRBV28	NA	TRBJ1-2	NA	TGTGCCAGCAGTTTAAGTACAGGGAGCTGGAGCTATGGCTACACCTTC	CASSLSTGSWSYGYTF
TRBV6-5	many	TRBJ1-1	NA	TGTGCCAGCAGTTACCTGGGACATATGAACACTGAAGCTTTCTTT	CASSYLGHMNTEAFF
TRBV7-2	NA	TRBJ2-1	TRBD2	TGTGCCAGCAGCTTAGTCCTAACTAGCGGGGTCGTCAATGAGCAGTTCTTC	CASSLVLTSGVVNEQFF